Following are 14 T cell receptor beta chains from one sample sequenced in a study of blood T cell repertoires in COVID-19. TCRdb keeps only in-frame clones here, not all; method: immunoSEQ multiplex PCR. Among 290,000 or so clones listed, around 87% were seen once. Sequenced sample: peripheral blood. The receptors were gathered from a man aged 18 to 29 with active or convalescent COVID-19.

The chain is built from TRBV5-1 and TRBJ2-2, with D perhaps matching TRBD1 (6 bases). The CDR3 spans 16 residues. Looked up from germline, CDR1 is SGHRS and CDR2 is YFSETQ. V was trimmed by 0 bases and J by 4 bases, leaving 13 bases between them. The CDR3 region has the DNA TGCGCCAGCAGCTTGGAATATGGACAGATCACCGGGGAGCTGTTTTTT. This gives the protein CASSLEYGQITGELFF.

This chain joins TRBV12-1 and TRBJ2-2; the D call in the table, TRBD2, was not verified against the DNA. TRBV12-1 is a documented pseudogene. This CDR3 is 17 amino acids long. CDR3 sequence reads: CASSPAGGSLNTGELFF. DNA of the CDR3: TGTGCCAGCAGCCCAGCGGGCGGATCCTTGAACACCGGGGAGCTGTTTTTT.

The V and J genes are TRBV28 and TRBJ1-1; tentative D call: TRBD1 (6 bases). CDR1 is MDHEN and CDR2 is SYDVKM in the germline V gene. Trimming pared 7 bases from V and 1 base from J, leaving 19 bases between. The CDR3 is made up of 16 amino acids. The CDR3 nucleotides read TGTGCCAGCACCGAATGGGGAACGACAGGGAACACTGAAGCTTTCTTT. Protein product: CASTEWGTTGNTEAFF.

V gene TRBV29-1 combines with J gene TRBJ2-5; 13 nucleotides align to TRBD2. The trim removed 7 bases at V and 6 bases at J, leaving 8 bases unmatched. CDR1 is SQVTM and CDR2 is ANQGSEA in the germline V gene. This CDR3 has 14 amino acids. DNA of the CDR3: TGCAGCGCGATAACTAGCGGGGGGGCTAAGACCCAGTACTTC. Its protein is CSAITSGGAKTQYF.

The V call is TRBV14, the J call TRBJ2-5; no clear D gene. V lost 4 bases to trimming and J lost 5 bases, with 11 bases between them. CDR1 is SGHDN and CDR2 is FVKESK in the germline V gene. There are 13 residues in the CDR3. CDR3 protein: CASSPPLGETQYF. CDR3 nucleotides: TGTGCCAGCAGCCCCCCCCTCGGGGAGACCCAGTACTTC.

V is TRBV5-1 and J is TRBJ2-5; 8 bases line up with TRBD2. The V segment lost 0 bases and the J segment 2 bases; nucleotides outside the gene matches: 3. Germline V gene sequence: CDR1 SGHRS, CDR2 YFSETQ. This CDR3 has 15 amino acids. DNA of the CDR3: TGCGCCAGCAGCTTGGCACTAGCGGCTCAAGAGACCCAGTACTTC. It is translated as CASSLALAAQETQYF.

This chain connects TRBV11-2 to TRBJ1-4; the D gene is possibly TRBD1 (6 bases). CDR3 length: 14 amino acids. V lost 4 bases, J lost 7 bases, and 13 bases lay in between. The germline gives CDR1 SGHAT, CDR2 FQNNGV. CDR3 sequence: CASSSRGTREKLFF. Written as DNA, the CDR3 is TGTGCCAGCAGCTCCAGGGGCACCCGTGAAAAACTGTTTTTT.

This chain connects TRBV10-3 to TRBJ2-7, with unresolved D. The V end was cut by 0 bases, the J end by 3 bases, with 12 bases between. The CDR3 contains 15 residues. Germline V gene sequence: CDR1 ENHRY, CDR2 SYGVKD. The CDR3 protein is CAISESYGTNYEQYF. Here the CDR3 DNA reads TGTGCCATCAGTGAGTCTTATGGCACGAACTACGAGCAGTACTTC.

The CDR3 DNA sequence: TGTGCCACCTCCAGTGAGGCTTTTCAGCCCCAGCATTTT. Translation: CATSSEAFQPQHF. V is TRBV19 and J is TRBJ1-5; D call uncertain. Germline assignment: CDR1 LNHDA and CDR2 SQIVND (reference sequence). There are 13 residues in the CDR3. V gave up 10 bases and J gave up 6 bases, with 16 bases separating them.

The rearrangement joins TRBV24-1 to TRBJ2-1, with 10 nucleotides matching TRBD2. The germline CDR1 and CDR2 sequences are KGHDR and SFDVKD. Unmatched junction bases numbered 13, after V lost 3 bases and J lost 6 bases. The CDR3 loop spans 18 amino acids. The CDR3 coding sequence is TGTGCCACCAGTGATCGGACGGCTAGCGGGAGTATAATCAATGAGCAGTTCTTC. The encoded protein is CATSDRTASGSIINEQFF.

The chain employs TRBV29-1 and TRBJ2-7; TRBD1 matches 7 bases. Germline V lookup: CDR1 SQVTM, CDR2 ANQGSEA. This CDR3 has 12 amino acids. The V segment lost 5 bases and the J segment 2 bases; nucleotides outside the gene matches: 3. CDR3 sequence reads: CSVSQGAYEQYF. CDR3 nucleotides: TGCAGCGTTAGTCAGGGGGCCTACGAGCAGTACTTC.

As to this clone: Other DNA sequences in this sample translate to the same CDR3. The rearrangement links TRBV6-5 to TRBJ2-2; no reliable D call. The CDR3 extends over 13 amino acids. Germline CDR1 and CDR2: MNHEY and SVGAGI. V was clipped by 2 bases and J by 3 bases, with 4 bases between them. The CDR3 DNA reads as TGTGCCAGCAGTTACCCGTACACCGGGGAGCTGTTTTTT. Protein sequence: CASSYPYTGELFF.

The V and J genes are TRBV2 and TRBJ2-1; 10 bases are a match to TRBD2. Germline trimming cut 7 bases from V and 10 bases from J; bases unmatched to any gene: 16. The CDR3 sequence is 16 residues long. The germline V gene encodes CDR1 SNHLY and CDR2 FYNNEI. As DNA, the CDR3 is TGTGCCAGCAAACCCAGCGGGAGGGCCGGAATCGGGGAGCAGTTCTTC. Amino acids: CASKPSGRAGIGEQFF.

Points on this clone: The conserved closing phenylalanine or tryptophan is absent in this CDR3, likely reflecting a read error. Because the CDR3's place on the DNA is in doubt, the DNA is left out and the CDR3 is given as listed by TCRdb. The V gene is TRBV6-5, the J gene TRBJ1-2; whether TRBD1, the table's D call, matches the DNA was not checked. The germline gives CDR1 MNHEY, CDR2 SVGAGI. Both ends counted, the CDR3 spans 13 residues. The CDR3 reads CASSYSLGQTLSI.